Listed below are T cell receptor beta chains from one sample, sequenced in a study of persistence of HIV-infected CD4 T cells. The antigens of these receptors remain unknown. Here immunoSEQ multiplex PCR was the method, and the copy in TCRdb shows in-frame clones only, minus some. The sample comprises about 40,000 clones, 87% of which are singletons, and about 1.3% rests with the top ten. Sequencing used CD4+ T cells sorted from PBMCs after roughly 18-hour stimulation, obtained from a patient who received antiretroviral therapy. These receptor sequences come from an adult man with HIV who was CMV-seropositive. CDR3s include the opening cysteine and the closing phenylalanine or tryptophan. D genes are given only for firm matches. A clone size is listed for some rows: how often the clone was seen (once, few, many), or a class if it is expanded.

D	V	J	size	DNA	CDR3
NA	TRBV11-3	TRBJ2-5	NA	TGTGCCAGCAGTCTCCAGGGAGAGACCCAGTACTTC	CASSLQGETQYF
NA	TRBV7-2	TRBJ2-5	NA	TGTGCCAGCAGCTACCCCCCCGGGACCGTACGGGAGACCCAGTACTTC	CASSYPPGTVRETQYF
NA	TRBV20-1	TRBJ1-2	NA	TGCAGTGCTAGTCAGACCCTGAACTATGGCTACACCTTC	CSASQTLNYGYTF
NA	TRBV7-4	TRBJ2-3	NA	TGTGCCAGCAGCTCCCCCTTGTGGAATACGCAGTATTTT	CASSSPLWNTQYF
TRBD1	TRBV5-1	TRBJ1-1	once	TGCGCCAGCAGCTGGCTGACAGGGAAGAACACTGAAGCTTTCTTT	CASSWLTGKNTEAFF
NA	TRBV4-2	TRBJ2-2	once	TGTGCCAGCAGCCAAGAAAGGCTCGGGCCCTTGGAAACCGGGGAGCTGTTTTTT	CASSQERLGPLETGELFF
NA	TRBV18	TRBJ1-3	NA	TGTGCCAGCTCACCACCGGTTAGCGGTCCGGGCACCATATATTTT	CASSPPVSGPGTIYF
TRBD1	TRBV19	TRBJ2-1	NA	TGTGCCAGTACCACCGGTGGGACAGGGAGAGGCAATGAGCAGTTCTTC	CASTTGGTGRGNEQFF
NA	TRBV6-5	TRBJ1-5	NA	TGTGCCAGCAGACAAGACAGGAGTAGCAATCAGCCCCAGCATTTT	CASRQDRSSNQPQHF
TRBD1	TRBV30	TRBJ2-7	NA	TGTGCCTGGAGTCGACCCGGGACAGGGGGTTGGGGCGAGCAGTACTTC	CAWSRPGTGGWGEQYF
TRBD1	TRBV7-9	TRBJ1-6	NA	TGTGCCAGCAGCTCCTCCGGGACAGGGTTAAATTCACCCCTCCACTTT	CASSSSGTGLNSPLHF
NA	TRBV30	TRBJ1-4	NA	TGTGCCTGGAGTTCCGACCCAGCTGGCGAAAAACTGTTTTTT	CAWSSDPAGEKLFF
NA	TRBV2	TRBJ1-1	NA	TGTGCCAGCAGTGGGGGGGGCACTGAAGCTTTCTTT	CASSGGGTEAFF
NA	TRBV25-1	TRBJ2-5	NA	TGTGCCAGCAGTGACTCAGGGAATTTACAAGAGACCCAGTACTTC	CASSDSGNLQETQYF
NA	TRBV6-5	TRBJ1-5	NA	TGTGCCAGCAGTTGGATGTACCGGTCCCAGCATTTT	CASSWMYRSQHF
NA	TRBV5-1	TRBJ1-6	NA	TGCGCCAGCAGCGACAGGCCTAGCCGGGAGTCACCCCTCCACTTT	CASSDRPSRESPLHF
NA	TRBV14	TRBJ1-5	NA	TGTGCCAGCAGCCACAGGGGCAACAATCAGCCCCAGCATTTT	CASSHRGNNQPQHF
NA	TRBV14	TRBJ1-3	NA	TGTGCCAGCAGCCCAATGACAGTCGCTGGAAACACCATATATTTT	CASSPMTVAGNTIYF
TRBD1	TRBV6-1	TRBJ1-2	NA	TGTGCCAGCAGTGAGACAGGGACATATGGCTACACCTTC	CASSETGTYGYTF
NA	TRBV20-1	TRBJ2-7	NA	TGCAGTGCTAGTCTGGCACCGAGCTCCTACGAGCAGTACTTC	CSASLAPSSYEQYF
NA	TRBV19	TRBJ1-1	NA	TGTGCCAGTAGTGCCCTGAGAGGGTCGAGGAACACTGAAGCTTTCTTT	CASSALRGSRNTEAFF
NA	TRBV6-5	TRBJ1-4	NA	TGTGCCAGCAGTTACTCGGGCAGCGGGAATGAAAAACTGTTTTTT	CASSYSGSGNEKLFF